The present T cell receptor beta chain was sequenced within a study of blood T cell repertoires in COVID-19. About the study: Samples representing acute and convalescent COVID-19 were sourced from the United States, Italy and Spain. PBMCs, B-cell-depleted T cells, or T cells provided the cDNA or gDNA that made up the material.

The germline V gene has CDR1 MNHEY and CDR2 SMNVEV (reference sequence). The CDR3 extends over 12 amino acids. Between the trimmed V and J ends, which lost 5 bases and 6 bases, there was a span of 7 bases. TCRdb's table, derived via immunoSEQ multiplex PCR, lists solely in-frame clones and lacks some. This sample has approximately 70,000 clones, with more than 75% found just once. This receptor was obtained from a woman aged 70 to 79 with acute or convalescent COVID-19. The specimen sequenced was peripheral blood. This chain uses TRBV27 with TRBJ2-2; D uncertain. The CDR3, as DNA: TGTGCCAGCAGTCCCCTCGCCGGGGAGCTGTTTTTT. Its translation: CASSPLAGELFF.